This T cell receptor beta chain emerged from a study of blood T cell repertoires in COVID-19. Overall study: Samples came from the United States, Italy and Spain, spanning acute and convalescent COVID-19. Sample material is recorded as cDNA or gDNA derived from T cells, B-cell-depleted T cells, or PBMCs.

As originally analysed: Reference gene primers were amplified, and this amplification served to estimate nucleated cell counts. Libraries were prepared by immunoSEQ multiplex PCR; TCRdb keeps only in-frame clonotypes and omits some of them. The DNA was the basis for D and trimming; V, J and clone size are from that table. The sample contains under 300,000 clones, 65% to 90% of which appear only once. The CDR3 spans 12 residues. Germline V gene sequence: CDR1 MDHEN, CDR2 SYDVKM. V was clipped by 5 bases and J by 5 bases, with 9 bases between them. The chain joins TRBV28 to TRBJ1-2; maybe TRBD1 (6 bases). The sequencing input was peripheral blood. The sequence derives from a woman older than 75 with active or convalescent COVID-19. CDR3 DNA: TGTGCCAGCAGTCAGACAGGATATGGCTACACCTTC. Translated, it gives CASSQTGYGYTF.